The 16 T cell receptor beta chains given below trace back to one sample, sequenced in a study of vaccination effects on CD4 cells after COVID-19. Assay used: immunoSEQ multiplex PCR; TCRdb lists only in-frame clones, some missing. The sample has tens of thousands of clones, around three quarters seen once; the top ten hold roughly 4%. These TCRs are of unknown antigen specificity. Antigen-specific CD4+ T cells expanded by the ViraFEST assay with viral peptide pools were then sequenced. CD4+ T cell isolation took place after about 11 days of culture. Nucleocapsid antibodies were negative in the vaccine recipients, who had never had SARS-CoV-2 infection. The source material was CD4+ T cells from PBMCs cultured with HCoV-OC43 spike peptides, sampled before COVID-19 vaccination. The subset: HCoV-OC43 spike overlapping peptide pool stimulation. The receptors derive from a human donor who received a COVID-19 vaccine.

The rearrangement links TRBV6-5 to TRBJ2-1; 15 nucleotides line up with TRBD2. This CDR3 spans 16 amino acids. Germline values: CDR1 MNHEY, CDR2 SVGAGI. The V gene end was trimmed by 4 bases and the J gene end by 5 bases; junction bases not matched to a gene: 3. CDR3 nucleotide sequence: TGTGCCAGCAGTTTGGGACTAGCGGGGGGCCACAATGAGCAGTTCTTC. Its protein is CASSLGLAGGHNEQFF.

V usage is TRBV13 and J usage is TRBJ1-2; no clear D. This CDR3 is built from 16 residues. V lost 0 bases to trimming and J lost 5 bases, with 16 bases between them. Per the germline V gene, CDR1 is PRHDT and CDR2 is FYEKMQ (reference sequence). The CDR3 DNA is TGTGCCAGCAGCTTAGGCGGCGACGGCGAGGTATATGGCTACACCTTC. Encoded protein: CASSLGGDGEVYGYTF.

This clone occurred once. The V gene is TRBV24-1, the J gene TRBJ2-5; D unresolved. Looked up from germline, CDR1 is KGHDR and CDR2 is SFDVKD. V was cut by 7 bases and J by 5 bases, with 16 bases left in between. The CDR3 consists of 14 residues. The CDR3 DNA sequence: TGTGCCACCAGAGCGACCGGAGAGAAGGAGACCCAGTACTTC. Translating gives CATRATGEKETQYF.

This clone occurred a few times. This sequence joins TRBV27 and TRBJ1-1; D not resolved. V shed 6 bases and J shed 0 bases, with 11 bases lying between them. There are 14 residues in the CDR3. CDR1 and CDR2 (germline): MNHEY, SMNVEV (reference sequence). The CDR3 DNA sequence: TGTGCCAGCAGCGGGGTCGTCCTGAACACTGAAGCTTTCTTT. This sequence encodes CASSGVVLNTEAFF.

The gene calls are TRBV15 and TRBJ2-7, with 7 nucleotides matching TRBD1. The V gene end was trimmed by 4 bases and the J gene end by 0 bases; junction bases not matched to a gene: 3. Germline V CDR1 and CDR2: LNHNV, YYDKDF (reference sequence). This CDR3 has 14 amino acids. Here the CDR3 DNA reads TGTGCCACCAGCACAGGGGACAGCTCCTACGAGCAGTACGTC. It is translated as CATSTGDSSYEQYV.

The chain combines TRBV6-5 with TRBJ1-2; weak D call: TRBD1 (6 bases). Germline CDR1 and CDR2: MNHEY and SVGAGI. CDR3 length: 14 amino acids. V dropped 2 bases and J dropped 2 bases, with 9 bases sitting between them. CDR3 sequence: CASSYTQGNYGYTF. The DNA for the CDR3 is TGTGCCAGCAGTTACACGCAGGGGAACTATGGCTACACCTTC.

V and J are TRBV5-1 and TRBJ2-3, with 7 bases matching TRBD1. V trimming: 6 bases; J trimming: 0 bases; junction bases outside the gene matches: 4. From germline, CDR1 is SGHRS and CDR2 YFSETQ. The CDR3 loop spans 14 amino acids. CDR3 protein: CASKRQGSTDTQYF. Written as DNA, the CDR3 is TGCGCCAGCAAGCGACAGGGCAGCACAGATACGCAGTATTTT.

The CDR3 nucleotides read TGTGCCACCAGTGACGACAGGCGTACTACAGATACGCAGTATTTT. Amino acid sequence: CATSDDRRTTDTQYF. The J gene is TRBJ2-3, the V gene TRBV24-1; D possibly corresponds to TRBD1 (6 bases). The V end lost 4 bases, the J end lost 3 bases, and 13 bases lay between the germline ends. The CDR3 runs to 15 residues. Germline V gene lookup returns CDR1 KGHDR and CDR2 SFDVKD.

There are many counts of this clone. V and J are TRBV18 and TRBJ2-3; unclear D gene. Germline V lookup: CDR1 KGHSH, CDR2 LQKENI. The CDR3 contains 16 residues. Between the trimmed V and J ends, which lost 2 bases and 6 bases, there was a span of 18 bases. The CDR3 reads CASSPVWNSSPDTQYF. CDR3 DNA: TGTGCCAGCTCACCAGTCTGGAATTCGAGTCCGGATACGCAGTATTTT.

This clone was detected only a few times. This chain connects TRBV6-1 to TRBJ2-7; D not certain. Trimming shortened V by 2 bases and J by 12 bases, and 17 bases separated the two germline ends. Germline loops: CDR1 MNHNS, CDR2 SASEGT. This CDR3 region has 13 residues. The CDR3 spells CASSEQEESGRYV. The CDR3 nucleotides read TGTGCCAGCAGTGAACAAGAGGAATCTGGGCGGTACGTC.

The V and J genes are TRBV13 and TRBJ1-1; tentative D call: TRBD1 (6 bases). The CDR3 is made up of 14 amino acids. CDR1 is PRHDT and CDR2 is FYEKMQ in the germline V gene (reference sequence). V shed 5 bases and J shed 3 bases, with 13 bases lying between them. CDR3 nucleotide sequence: TGTGCCAGCAGCCCCAACAGGGATGACACTGAAGCTTTCTTT. Translating gives CASSPNRDDTEAFF.

V gene TRBV11-3 combines with J gene TRBJ2-1, with D unclear. CDR3 length: 13 amino acids. The germline V gene has CDR1 SGHNT and CDR2 YENEEA. Trimming took off 4 bases at V and 7 bases at J, with 11 bases between the two ends. CDR3 coding DNA: TGTGCCAGCAGCTCGGGTGGTGTTAATGAGCAGTTCTTC. Translated: CASSSGGVNEQFF. Full variable domain (remainder filled in from reference TRBV11-3 and TRBJ2-1): EAGVVQSPRYKIIEKKQPVAFWCNPISGHNTLYWYLQNLGQGPELLIRYENEEAVDDSQLPKDRFSAERLKGVDSTLKIQPAELGDSAVYLCASSSGGVNEQFFGPGTRLTVL.

V is TRBV5-1 and J is TRBJ1-4; 10 nucleotides line up with TRBD1. V trimming: 3 bases; J trimming: 8 bases; junction bases outside the gene matches: 4. The CDR3 is made up of 14 amino acids. Germline CDR1 SGHRS, CDR2 YFSETQ. The CDR3 nucleotides read TGCGCCAGCAGCTCCGGGACAGGGGAGGAAAAACTGTTTTTT. This encodes CASSSGTGEEKLFF.

This chain links TRBV10-3 with TRBJ1-2; a weak D match, TRBD1 (5 bases). The CDR3 sequence is 14 residues long. V lost 0 bases and J lost 6, with 11 bases in between. Germline lookup yields CDR1 ENHRY and CDR2 SYGVKD. CDR3 bases: TGTGCCATCAGTGAGTCGGGGCCGAATGATGGCTACACCTTC. The encoded protein is CAISESGPNDGYTF.

The rearrangement uses TRBV19 and TRBJ2-1, with a possible D match to TRBD2 (5 bases). This CDR3 has 13 amino acids. V was trimmed by 4 bases and J by 5 bases, leaving 9 bases between them. Germline V CDR1 and CDR2: LNHDA, SQIVND (reference sequence). The CDR3 region has the DNA TGTGCCAGTAGTAGCGGGCCGAACAATGAGCAGTTCTTC. Amino acids: CASSSGPNNEQFF.

The table lists this clone with a few counts. Other DNA variants within this sample encode the same CDR3. V gene TRBV2 combines with J gene TRBJ1-1; D gene ambiguous. V lost 2 bases and J lost 4, with 11 bases in between. This CDR3 is built from 14 residues. In germline, CDR1 is SNHLY, CDR2 FYNNEI. The CDR3 bases are TGTGCCAGCAGTGAACTGGGCGTCGGCACTGAAGCTTTCTTT. Amino acid sequence: CASSELGVGTEAFF.